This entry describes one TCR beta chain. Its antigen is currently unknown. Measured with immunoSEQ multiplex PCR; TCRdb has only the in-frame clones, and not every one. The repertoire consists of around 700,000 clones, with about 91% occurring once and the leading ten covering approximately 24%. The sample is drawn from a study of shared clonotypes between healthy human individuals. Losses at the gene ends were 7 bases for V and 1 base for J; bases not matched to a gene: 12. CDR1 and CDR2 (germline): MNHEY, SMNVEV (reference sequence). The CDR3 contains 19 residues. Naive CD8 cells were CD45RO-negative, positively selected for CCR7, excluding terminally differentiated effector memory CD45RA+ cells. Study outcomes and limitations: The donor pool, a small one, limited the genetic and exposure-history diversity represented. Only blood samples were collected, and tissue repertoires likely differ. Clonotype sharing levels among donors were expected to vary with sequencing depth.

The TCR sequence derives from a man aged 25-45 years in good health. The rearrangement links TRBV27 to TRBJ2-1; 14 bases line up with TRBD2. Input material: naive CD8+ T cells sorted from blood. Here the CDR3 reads CASTSGLAGERGSYNEQFF. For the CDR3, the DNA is TGTGCCAGCACCTCGGGACTAGCGGGAGAGAGGGGATCCTACAATGAGCAGTTCTTC.